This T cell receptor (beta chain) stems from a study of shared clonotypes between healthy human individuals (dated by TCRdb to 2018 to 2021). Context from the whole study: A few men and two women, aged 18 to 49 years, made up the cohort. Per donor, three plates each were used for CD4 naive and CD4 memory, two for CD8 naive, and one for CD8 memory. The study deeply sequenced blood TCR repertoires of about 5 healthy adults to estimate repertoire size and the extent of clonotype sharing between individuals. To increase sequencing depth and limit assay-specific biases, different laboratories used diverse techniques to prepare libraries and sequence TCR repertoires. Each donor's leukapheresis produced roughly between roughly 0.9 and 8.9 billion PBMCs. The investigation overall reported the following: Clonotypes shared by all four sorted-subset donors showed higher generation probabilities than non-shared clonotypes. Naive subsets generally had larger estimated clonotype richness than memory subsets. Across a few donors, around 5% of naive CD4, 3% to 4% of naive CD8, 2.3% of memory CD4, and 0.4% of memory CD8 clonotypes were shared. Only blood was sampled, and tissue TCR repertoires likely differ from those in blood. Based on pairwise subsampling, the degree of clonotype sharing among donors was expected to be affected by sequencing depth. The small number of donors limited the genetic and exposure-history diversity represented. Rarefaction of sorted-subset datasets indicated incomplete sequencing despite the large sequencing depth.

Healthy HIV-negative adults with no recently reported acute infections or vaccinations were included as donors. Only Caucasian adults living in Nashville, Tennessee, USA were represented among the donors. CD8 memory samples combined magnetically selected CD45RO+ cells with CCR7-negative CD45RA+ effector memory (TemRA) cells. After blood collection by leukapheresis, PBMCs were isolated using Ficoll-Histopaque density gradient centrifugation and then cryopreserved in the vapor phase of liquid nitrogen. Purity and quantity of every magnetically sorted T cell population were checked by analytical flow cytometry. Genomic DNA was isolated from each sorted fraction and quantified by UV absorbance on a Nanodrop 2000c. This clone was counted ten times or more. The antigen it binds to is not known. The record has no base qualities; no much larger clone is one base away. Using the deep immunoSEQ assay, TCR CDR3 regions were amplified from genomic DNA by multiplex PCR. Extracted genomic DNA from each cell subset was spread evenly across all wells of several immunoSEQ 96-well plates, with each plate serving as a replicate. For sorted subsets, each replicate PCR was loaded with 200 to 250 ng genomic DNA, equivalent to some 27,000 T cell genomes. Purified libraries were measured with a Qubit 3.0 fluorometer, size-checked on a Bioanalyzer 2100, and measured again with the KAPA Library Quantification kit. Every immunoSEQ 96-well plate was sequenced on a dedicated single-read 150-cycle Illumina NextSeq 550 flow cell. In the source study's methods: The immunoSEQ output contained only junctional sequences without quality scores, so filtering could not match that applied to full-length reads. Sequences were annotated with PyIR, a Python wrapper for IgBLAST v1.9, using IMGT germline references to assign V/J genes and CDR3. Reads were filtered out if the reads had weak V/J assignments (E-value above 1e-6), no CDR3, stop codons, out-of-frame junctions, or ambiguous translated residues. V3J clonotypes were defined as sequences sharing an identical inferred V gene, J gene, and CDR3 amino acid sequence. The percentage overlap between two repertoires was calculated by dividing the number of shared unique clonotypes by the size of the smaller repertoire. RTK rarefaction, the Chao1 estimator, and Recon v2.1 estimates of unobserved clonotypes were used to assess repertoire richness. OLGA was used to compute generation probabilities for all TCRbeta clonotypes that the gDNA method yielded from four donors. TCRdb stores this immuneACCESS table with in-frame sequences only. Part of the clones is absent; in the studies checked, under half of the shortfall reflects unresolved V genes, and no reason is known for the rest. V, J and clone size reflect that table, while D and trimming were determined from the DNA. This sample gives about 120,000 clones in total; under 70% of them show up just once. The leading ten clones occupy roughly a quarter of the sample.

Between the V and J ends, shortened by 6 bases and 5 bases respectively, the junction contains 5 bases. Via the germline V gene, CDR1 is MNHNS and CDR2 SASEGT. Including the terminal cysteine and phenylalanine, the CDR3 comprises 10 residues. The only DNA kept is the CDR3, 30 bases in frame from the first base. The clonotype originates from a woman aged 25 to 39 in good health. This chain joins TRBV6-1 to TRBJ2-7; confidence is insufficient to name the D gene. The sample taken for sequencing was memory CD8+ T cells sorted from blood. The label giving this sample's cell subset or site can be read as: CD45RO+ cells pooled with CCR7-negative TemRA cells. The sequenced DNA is TGTGCCAGCAGCGGGCACGAGCAGTACTTC. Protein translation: CASSGHEQYF.